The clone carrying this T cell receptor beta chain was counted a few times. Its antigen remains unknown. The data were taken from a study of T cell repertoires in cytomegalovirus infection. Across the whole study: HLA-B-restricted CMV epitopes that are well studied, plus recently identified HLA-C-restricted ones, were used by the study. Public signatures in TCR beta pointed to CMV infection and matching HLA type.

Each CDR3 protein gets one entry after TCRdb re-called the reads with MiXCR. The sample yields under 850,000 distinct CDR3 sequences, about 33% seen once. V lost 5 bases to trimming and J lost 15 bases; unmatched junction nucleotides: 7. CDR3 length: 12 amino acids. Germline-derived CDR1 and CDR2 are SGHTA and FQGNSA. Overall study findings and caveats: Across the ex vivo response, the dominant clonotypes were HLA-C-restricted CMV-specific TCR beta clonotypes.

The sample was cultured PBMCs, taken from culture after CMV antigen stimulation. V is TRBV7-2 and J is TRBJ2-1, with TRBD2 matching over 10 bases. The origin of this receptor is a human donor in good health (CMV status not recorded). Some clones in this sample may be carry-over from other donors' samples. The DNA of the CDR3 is TGTGCCAGCAGCATGCTAGCGGGAGTGGTGTTCTTC. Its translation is CASSMLAGVVFF.